The present entry profiles one T cell receptor beta chain with its context. The data were obtained in a study of blood T cell repertoires in COVID-19. Whole-study context: The study drew acute and convalescent COVID-19 samples from the United States, Italy and Spain.

Losses at the gene ends were 4 bases for V and 5 bases for J; bases not matched to a gene: 11. Germline assignment: CDR1 MNHEY and CDR2 SMNVEV (reference sequence). The CDR3 consists of 15 residues. Generated by immunoSEQ multiplex PCR, the TCRdb table keeps only in-frame clones and is missing some. Here the sample spans a few hundred thousand clones, almost 90% being singletons. Sequencing used PBMCs or T cells enriched from blood (not recorded which). This chain uses TRBV27 with TRBJ2-7; 7 bases map to TRBD1. This receptor was obtained from a man aged 25 to 40 who had been exposed to COVID-19. The CDR3 loop is CASSYRTGGVDEQYF. DNA for the CDR3: TGTGCCAGCAGTTATAGGACAGGTGGGGTCGACGAGCAGTACTTC.